This TCR beta chain was captured in a study of post-analysis software for immune sequencing data. The overall study: Relapsing-remitting, secondary progressive and progressive-relapsing multiple sclerosis courses were included. Notes on the study in general: TRBV5-6, TRBV5-1 and TRBV20-1 were among roughly 5 TRBV segments more frequent in patients than controls.

Carried by the TCR beta cDNA libraries were unique molecular identifiers. A single record per CDR3 protein comes from TCRdb applying MiXCR to the PCR reads. The sample lists a few hundred thousand distinct CDR3 sequences, approximately 38% occurring once. Trimming cost V 11 bases and J 4 bases, with 14 bases left between them. Germline CDR1 ENHRY, CDR2 SYGVKD. This CDR3 spans 12 amino acids. Of note for this clonotype: What it binds is not known.

Specimen: blood. This sequence was found in a girl aged 10 to 17 with multiple sclerosis. J is TRBJ1-1 and V is TRBV10-3; TRBD1 might be the D (5 bases). For the CDR3, the DNA is TGTGCCTTGCGAGGAGACAGCACTGAAGCTTTCTTT. It translates to CALRGDSTEAFF.